What follows are 18 T cell receptor beta chains derived from one specimen sequenced in a study of blood T cell repertoires in COVID-19. Profiling relied on immunoSEQ multiplex PCR, and the TCRdb table lists in-frame clones only, not all of them. Among 150,000 to 200,000 clones listed, about 80% were seen once. Sequenced sample: peripheral blood. These receptors all come from a woman in her seventies with acute or convalescent COVID-19.

Here the CDR3 reads CASSEFGISDRLGGYTF. CDR3 DNA sequence: TGTGCCAGCAGTGAATTTGGGATCTCGGACAGACTGGGGGGCTACACCTTC. The V gene is TRBV25-1, the J gene TRBJ1-2, with D maybe TRBD1 (6 bases). V was trimmed by 1 base and J by 8 bases, leaving 23 bases between them. The CDR3 covers 17 residues. The germline gives CDR1 MGHDK, CDR2 SYGVNS.

The count of this clone is one. The chain is built from TRBV28 and TRBJ2-7; TRBD2 might be the D (6 bases). CDR3 length: 14 residues. The germline CDR1 and CDR2 sequences are MDHEN and SYDVKM. The V end was cut by 3 bases, the J end by 9 bases, with 18 bases between. In nucleotides, the CDR3 is TGTGCCAGCAGTTTGCACCGCGTTCCAGCGGGGCAGTACTTC. Translating it yields CASSLHRVPAGQYF.

The chain combines TRBV25-1 with TRBJ2-2; 8 bases fit TRBD2. The germline V gene has CDR1 MGHDK and CDR2 SYGVNS. V was pared by 3 bases and J by 0 bases, with 3 bases of the junction left unmatched. The CDR3 totals 16 residues. CDR3 nucleotides: TGTGCCAGCAGTGATGGCGGGGGGCCGAACACCGGGGAGCTGTTTTTT. Translating it yields CASSDGGGPNTGELFF.

The V and J genes are TRBV6-5 and TRBJ2-1, with a weak D call TRBD2 (5 bases). V was clipped by 5 bases and J by 10 bases, with 18 bases between them. The CDR3 spans 14 residues. The germline CDR1 and CDR2 sequences are MNHEY and SVGAGI. The CDR3 reads CASSPPGGSQEQFF. CDR3 bases: TGTGCCAGCAGTCCCCCAGGCGGGTCTCAAGAGCAGTTCTTC.

This clone was detected only once. The rearrangement uses TRBV29-1 and TRBJ2-3, with TRBD2 matching over 10 bases. Trimming removed 6 bases from V and 2 bases from J; junction bases left unmatched: 8. This CDR3 spans 15 amino acids. The germline V gene encodes CDR1 SQVTM and CDR2 ANQGSEA. CDR3 region: CSVRSSGRITDTQYF. CDR3 DNA sequence: TGCAGCGTCCGCTCTAGCGGGAGAATCACAGATACGCAGTATTTT.

The CDR3 here is CASSLSDSLNTEAFF. The CDR3 nucleotides are TGCGCCAGCAGCTTATCCGACAGCTTGAACACTGAAGCTTTCTTT. The chain is built from TRBV5-1 and TRBJ1-1; perhaps TRBD1 as D (5 bases). The germline V gene encodes CDR1 SGHRS and CDR2 YFSETQ. Trimming pared 2 bases from V and 0 bases from J, leaving 11 bases between. This CDR3 region has 15 residues.

The genes are TRBV5-4 and TRBJ1-1; 12 bases match TRBD1. In germline, CDR1 is SGHNT, CDR2 YYREEE (reference sequence). The CDR3 extends over 17 amino acids. V was clipped by 3 bases and J by 0 bases; unmatched bases: 6. Here the CDR3 DNA reads TGTGCCAGCAGCTCGGGACAGGGGGCAGTTCTGAACACTGAAGCTTTCTTT. This codes for CASSSGQGAVLNTEAFF.

The sample holds a few counts of this clone. This rearrangement joins TRBV23-1 to TRBJ2-7; D unclear. TRBV23-1 is noted as an ORF with a role that remains uncertain. The length of the CDR3 is 15 residues. Trimming stripped 1 base from V and 1 base from J, with 11 bases between. The CDR3 nucleotides are TGCGCCAGCAGTCAATTTGTGACAAATTCCTACGAGCAGTACTTC. Translated: CASSQFVTNSYEQYF.

The chain is built from TRBV15 and TRBJ2-1; TRBD2 aligns across 10 bases. CDR1 LNHNV and CDR2 YYDKDF come from the germline V gene (reference sequence). V shed 2 bases, J shed 5 bases, and the junction held 3 bases outside the gene matches. The CDR3 is 15 amino acids. CDR3 loop: CATSRQLAGNNEQFF. In DNA form, the CDR3 reads TGTGCCACCAGCAGACAACTAGCGGGAAACAATGAGCAGTTCTTC.

The gene calls are TRBV28 and TRBJ1-5; 11 nucleotides match TRBD1. CDR3 length: 20 amino acids. J was trimmed by 5 bases and V by 6 bases; bases with no gene match: 21. Looked up from germline, CDR1 is MDHEN and CDR2 is SYDVKM. The CDR3 DNA follows: TGTGCCAGCAGCTACTTGTGGGGCGAGGGACAGGGGGAGAACCATCAGCCCCAGCATTTT. Protein: CASSYLWGEGQGENHQPQHF.

This clone appeared once. The chain recombines TRBV5-1 with TRBJ2-3; TRBD2 matches at 10 bases. The germline gives CDR1 SGHRS, CDR2 YFSETQ. This CDR3 comprises 16 residues. V shed 0 bases and J 5 bases; nucleotides not matched to a gene: 6. The CDR3 is CASSLGIAGGEDTQYF. As DNA, the CDR3 is TGCGCCAGCAGCTTGGGGATAGCGGGGGGCGAAGATACGCAGTATTTT.

The chain has TRBV7-2 and TRBJ2-1; 8 bases are shared with TRBD2. V was pared by 1 base and J by 8 bases, with 4 bases of the junction left unmatched. The CDR3 sequence is 14 residues long. In germline, CDR1 is SGHTA, CDR2 FQGNSA. The CDR3 DNA reads TGTGCCAGCAGCTTAGGACCGGGACTAGATGAGCAGTTCTTC. Its protein product is CASSLGPGLDEQFF.

The chain employs TRBV4-3 and TRBJ2-7, with D perhaps matching TRBD2 (6 bases). The V and J ends lost 1 base and 7 bases respectively, with 32 bases between them. Per the germline V gene, CDR1 is LGHNA and CDR2 is YSLEER. The CDR3 consists of 20 residues. The CDR3 DNA sequence: TGCGCCAGCAGCCAAGTAAAAAATTTAGTAAGAGACAGCGGGCGTCGGGAGCAGTACTTC. It yields the protein CASSQVKNLVRDSGRREQYF.

CDR3 in amino acids: CASSLIQTYSNQPQHF. CDR3 nucleotides: TGTGCCAGCAGTTTAATACAGACATATAGCAATCAGCCCCAGCATTTT. J is TRBJ1-5 and V is TRBV28; D gene unclear. Trimming took 2 bases from V and 0 from J, leaving 11 bases between them. The germline gives CDR1 MDHEN, CDR2 SYDVKM. The CDR3 runs 16 residues.

This chain connects TRBV11-3 to TRBJ1-2, with D unresolved. The CDR3 totals 12 residues. The germline gives CDR1 SGHNT, CDR2 YENEEA. V lost 5 bases and J 6 bases, leaving 10 bases between the germline ends. Here the CDR3 DNA reads TGTGCCAGCAGCCTCCGACTTGATGGCTACACCTTC. Protein product: CASSLRLDGYTF.

The V gene is TRBV6-6, the J gene TRBJ2-2, with a weak D call TRBD2 (5 bases). Trimming pared 6 bases from V and 4 bases from J, leaving 12 bases between. Germline lookup yields CDR1 MNHNY and CDR2 SVGAGI (reference sequence). CDR3 length: 14 amino acids. The chain's CDR3 is CASSGRAPTGELFF. CDR3 DNA: TGTGCCAGCAGCGGGCGGGCACCCACCGGGGAGCTGTTTTTT.

The chain has TRBV10-3 and TRBJ1-1, with TRBD1 as a possible D gene (6 bases). Trimming left V 7 bases short and J 5 bases short, with 23 bases between. Germline V CDR1 and CDR2: ENHRY, SYGVKD. The CDR3 totals 16 residues. CDR3 residues: CAITLKPPGEGTEAFF. CDR3 nucleotide sequence: TGTGCCATCACCCTAAAGCCCCCAGGGGAGGGAACTGAAGCTTTCTTT.

This clone has just a few counts. This same CDR3 is encoded by further DNA sequences in the sample. This chain joins TRBV7-9 and TRBJ2-2, with 7 bases that match TRBD1. The germline gives CDR1 SEHNR, CDR2 FQNEAQ (reference sequence). V was clipped by 5 bases and J by 0 bases; unmatched bases: 3. The CDR3 loop spans 15 amino acids. The CDR3 loop reads CASSLGTANTGELFF. Written as DNA, the CDR3 is TGTGCCAGCAGCCTCGGGACAGCGAACACCGGGGAGCTGTTTTTT. The complete variable domain, with remaining parts taken from reference TRBV7-9 and TRBJ2-2, reads DTGVSQNPRHKITKRGQNVTFRCDPISEHNRLYWYRQTLGQGPEFLTYFQNEAQLEKSRLLSDRFSAERPKGSFSTLEIQRTEQGDSAMYLCASSLGTANTGELFFGEGSRLTVL.